A selection of T cell receptor beta chains follows, all from one sample in a study of blood T cell repertoires in COVID-19. Using immunoSEQ multiplex PCR, the repertoire was profiled, and TCRdb retains in-frame clones only, with some absent. The sample holds just over 650,000 clones, over 80% seen once. Sequenced: peripheral blood. These receptors came from a woman younger than 30 with acute or convalescent COVID-19. CDR3s include the opening cysteine and the closing phenylalanine or tryptophan. Fields, in order: clone size, D gene, V gene, J gene, CDR3 DNA, CDR3 protein. A D gene is named only where the DNA matches it firmly. Expanded clones get a size class; other rows say once, few or many, or leave the size out.

clone_size: .; d_call: .; v_call: TRBV29-1; j_call: TRBJ2-6; cdr3_nt: TGCAGCGTTGGACAGGTACCAGTGCTATCTGGGGCCAACGTCCTGACTTTC; cdr3_aa: CSVGQVPVLSGANVLTF
clone_size: .; d_call: .; v_call: TRBV11-2; j_call: TRBJ1-2; cdr3_nt: TGTGCCAGCAGCTTCGGACAGACAGGCGGCTACACCTTC; cdr3_aa: CASSFGQTGGYTF
clone_size: .; d_call: TRBD1; v_call: TRBV18; j_call: TRBJ1-4; cdr3_nt: TGTGCCAGCTCACCTATCGGACAGGGGGCTAATGAAAAACTGTTTTTT; cdr3_aa: CASSPIGQGANEKLFF
clone_size: .; d_call: .; v_call: TRBV2; j_call: TRBJ1-2; cdr3_nt: TGTGCCAGCAGTGAAGTTCTTAACTATGGCTACACCTTC; cdr3_aa: CASSEVLNYGYTF
clone_size: .; d_call: .; v_call: TRBV3-1/TRBV3-2; j_call: TRBJ2-3; cdr3_nt: TGTGCCAGCAGCCTCGACTACCCCCGAGGAGATACGCAGTATTTT; cdr3_aa: CASSLDYPRGDTQYF
clone_size: .; d_call: .; v_call: TRBV5-1; j_call: TRBJ1-6; cdr3_nt: TGCGCCAGCAGCGCGAGGGATGTAGGTTCACCCCTCCACTTT; cdr3_aa: CASSARDVGSPLHF
clone_size: .; d_call: .; v_call: TRBV6-5; j_call: TRBJ1-4; cdr3_nt: TGTGCCAGCAGTTCCTCGGCGGGTTTTCGGCTGTTTTTT; cdr3_aa: CASSSSAGFRLFF
clone_size: .; d_call: TRBD2; v_call: TRBV11-2; j_call: TRBJ2-3; cdr3_nt: TGTGCCAGCAGCCACACCAGCGGGGGGGGTGGGGATACGCAGTATTTT; cdr3_aa: CASSHTSGGGGDTQYF
clone_size: .; d_call: TRBD1; v_call: TRBV28; j_call: TRBJ1-1; cdr3_nt: TGTGCCAGCAGTTTATTTGGTTTGGGGACAGGGAGTAAGGACACTGAAGCTTTCTTT; cdr3_aa: CASSLFGLGTGSKDTEAFF
clone_size: .; d_call: .; v_call: TRBV5-6; j_call: TRBJ1-1; cdr3_nt: TGTGCCAGCAGCTATCGACAGTTCTACACTGAAGCTTTCTTT; cdr3_aa: CASSYRQFYTEAFF
clone_size: .; d_call: .; v_call: TRBV3-1/TRBV3-2; j_call: TRBJ1-1; cdr3_nt: TGTGCCAGCAGCCAAGCCTATGGAACAGGGATGAACACTGAAGCTTTCTTT; cdr3_aa: CASSQAYGTGMNTEAFF
clone_size: .; d_call: TRBD1; v_call: TRBV5-1; j_call: TRBJ1-1; cdr3_nt: TGCGCCAGCAGCTTGGGTGGGTGGACAGGGCCGAACACTGAAGCTTTCTTT; cdr3_aa: CASSLGGWTGPNTEAFF
clone_size: .; d_call: .; v_call: TRBV2; j_call: TRBJ1-4; cdr3_nt: TGTGCCAGCAGTCTGCAGACAGGCACTAATGAAAAACTGTTTTTT; cdr3_aa: CASSLQTGTNEKLFF
clone_size: .; d_call: .; v_call: TRBV19; j_call: TRBJ1-5; cdr3_nt: TGTGCCAGTAGTATGCGGACAGCGAGGGAAAATCAGCCCCAGCATTTT; cdr3_aa: CASSMRTARENQPQHF
clone_size: .; d_call: .; v_call: TRBV10-3; j_call: TRBJ2-3; cdr3_nt: TGTGCCATCAGACAGGTTCGGGGCACAGATACGCAGTATTTT; cdr3_aa: CAIRQVRGTDTQYF
clone_size: few; d_call: TRBD1; v_call: TRBV7-9; j_call: TRBJ1-2; cdr3_nt: TGTGCCAGCAGCAAACCCGGGACAGGGGGTCCCCTTGCCTTGGACTATGGCTACACCTTC; cdr3_aa: CASSKPGTGGPLALDYGYTF
clone_size: once; d_call: .; v_call: TRBV24-1; j_call: TRBJ2-1; cdr3_nt: TGTGCCACCAGTGGGGGGGACTACAATGAGCAGTTCTTC; cdr3_aa: CATSGGDYNEQFF
clone_size: once; d_call: TRBD1; v_call: TRBV4-2; j_call: TRBJ1-5; cdr3_nt: TGTGCCAGCAGCCCCAGGGACAGCTATAGCAATCAGCCCCAGCATTTT; cdr3_aa: CASSPRDSYSNQPQHF
clone_size: .; d_call: TRBD2; v_call: TRBV7-2; j_call: TRBJ2-3; cdr3_nt: TGTGCCAGCAGCGCGCGGACTAGCCCCACAGATACGCAGTATTTT; cdr3_aa: CASSARTSPTDTQYF
clone_size: .; d_call: TRBD2; v_call: TRBV6-2/TRBV6-3; j_call: TRBJ2-7; cdr3_nt: TGTGCCAGCAGTTCCACCAAACTTCGACTAGCGGGGGGGCGTACGGCCTACGAGCAGTACTTC; cdr3_aa: CASSSTKLRLAGGRTAYEQYF
clone_size: .; d_call: .; v_call: TRBV6-5; j_call: TRBJ2-2; cdr3_nt: TGTGCCAGCAGGGGTCTGGGGAGCACCGGGGAGCTGTTTTTT; cdr3_aa: CASRGLGSTGELFF
clone_size: .; d_call: .; v_call: TRBV6-2/TRBV6-3; j_call: TRBJ1-1; cdr3_nt: TGTGCCAGCAGTTACTCTCGGGGGTGGACTGAAGCTTTCTTT; cdr3_aa: CASSYSRGWTEAFF
clone_size: .; d_call: .; v_call: TRBV24-1; j_call: TRBJ2-2; cdr3_nt: TGTGCCACCAGTGATTTTTACAGTACCGGGGAGCTGTTTTTT; cdr3_aa: CATSDFYSTGELFF
clone_size: once; d_call: TRBD1; v_call: TRBV3-1/TRBV3-2; j_call: TRBJ2-7; cdr3_nt: TGTGCCAGCAGCCAAGTACCGGGACAGGGAAGTTTTTTCTACGAGCAGTACTTC; cdr3_aa: CASSQVPGQGSFFYEQYF
clone_size: .; d_call: .; v_call: TRBV6-5; j_call: TRBJ2-2; cdr3_nt: TGTGCCAGCAGCCTAGGGGGGGCGGACGGGGAGCTGTTTTTT; cdr3_aa: CASSLGGADGELFF
clone_size: .; d_call: TRBD1; v_call: TRBV7-2; j_call: TRBJ1-1; cdr3_nt: TGTGCCAGCAACTTGGACAGGGTGAACACTGAAGCTTTCTTT; cdr3_aa: CASNLDRVNTEAFF
clone_size: .; d_call: TRBD1; v_call: TRBV5-1; j_call: TRBJ2-7; cdr3_nt: TGCGCCAGCAGTCAACAGGGGGCGAGCTCCTACGAGCAGTACTTC; cdr3_aa: CASSQQGASSYEQYF
clone_size: .; d_call: .; v_call: TRBV9; j_call: TRBJ1-1; cdr3_nt: TGTGCCAGCAGCGTAATTCAAGGGGGCACTGAAGCTTTCTTT; cdr3_aa: CASSVIQGGTEAFF